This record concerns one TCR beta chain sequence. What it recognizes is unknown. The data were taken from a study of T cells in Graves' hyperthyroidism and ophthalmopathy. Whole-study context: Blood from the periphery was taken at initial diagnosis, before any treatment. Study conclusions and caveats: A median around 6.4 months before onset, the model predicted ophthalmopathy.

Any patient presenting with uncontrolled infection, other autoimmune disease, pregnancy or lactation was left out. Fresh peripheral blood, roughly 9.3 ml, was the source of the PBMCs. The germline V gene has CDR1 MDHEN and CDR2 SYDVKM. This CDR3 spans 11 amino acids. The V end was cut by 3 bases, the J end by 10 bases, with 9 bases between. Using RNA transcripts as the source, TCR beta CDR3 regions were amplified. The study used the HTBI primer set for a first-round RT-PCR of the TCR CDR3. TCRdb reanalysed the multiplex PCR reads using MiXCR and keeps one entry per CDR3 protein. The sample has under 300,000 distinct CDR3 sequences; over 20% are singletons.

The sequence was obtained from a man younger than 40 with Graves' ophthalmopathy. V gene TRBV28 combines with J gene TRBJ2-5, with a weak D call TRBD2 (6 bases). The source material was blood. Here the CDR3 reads CASSLNGGQYF. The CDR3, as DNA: TGTGCCAGCAGTTTGAACGGGGGCCAGTACTTC.